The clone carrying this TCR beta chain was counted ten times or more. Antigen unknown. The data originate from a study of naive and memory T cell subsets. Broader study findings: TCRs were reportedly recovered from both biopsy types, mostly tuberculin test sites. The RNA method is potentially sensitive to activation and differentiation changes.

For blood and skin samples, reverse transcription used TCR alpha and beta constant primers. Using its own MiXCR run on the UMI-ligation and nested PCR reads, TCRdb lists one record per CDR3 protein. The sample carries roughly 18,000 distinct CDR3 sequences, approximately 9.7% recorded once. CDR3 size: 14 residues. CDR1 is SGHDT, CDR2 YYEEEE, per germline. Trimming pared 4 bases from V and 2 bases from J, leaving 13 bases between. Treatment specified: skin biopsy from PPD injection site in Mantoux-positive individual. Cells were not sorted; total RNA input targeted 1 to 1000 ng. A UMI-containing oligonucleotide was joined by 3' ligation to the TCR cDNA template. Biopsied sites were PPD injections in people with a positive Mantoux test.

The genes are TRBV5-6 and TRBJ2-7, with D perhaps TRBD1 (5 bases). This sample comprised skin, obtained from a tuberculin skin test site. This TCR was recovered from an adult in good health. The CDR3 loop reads CASSTQDPAYEQYF. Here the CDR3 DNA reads TGTGCCAGCAGCACACAGGACCCCGCCTACGAGCAGTACTTC.